This TCR beta chain appears in the sequencing data of a study of blood T cell repertoires in COVID-19 (dated by TCRdb to about 2020). The study in broad terms: Samples from collaborators originated in the United States, Italy and Spain and spanned both the acute and convalescent phases of COVID-19. The samples were drawn from two sources: the first 160 participants of the ongoing ImmuneRACE study, and about 1,300 subjects contributed by 6 global collaborators. A freely available public database, intended as a resource for researchers studying the immune response to SARS-CoV-2, is where the repertoires were released. The material from the prospective study consisted of cDNA or gDNA derived from T cells, B-cell-depleted T cells, or PBMCs. The sample metadata nearly always contained a de-identified subject ID, COVID-19 status, age in years and sex. Where available, HLA class I and class II types were taken from metadata supplied by the sample provider and were not determined by assay-based typing. The dataset comprised deeply sampled blood TCRbeta repertoires from subjects exposed to, actively infected with, or recovered from COVID-19. Results the study describes overall, beyond this receptor: The quantity of clinical and demographic metadata differed by source and by participant and was supplied without curation.

Each collaborating institution followed its own protocols to collect whole blood in K2EDTA tubes. Collaborator samples were shipped for TCRbeta analysis as frozen whole blood, isolated PBMCs, or DNA extracted from either sample type. For this chain, trimming is 2 bases at the V end and 4 bases at the J end, and the number of junction bases without a gene match is 3. The germline V gene specifies SGDLS as CDR1 and YYNGEE as CDR2. Spanning cysteine to phenylalanine, the CDR3 consists of 15 amino acids. Only the CDR3 part of the read is kept: 45 bases, read in frame from the first base. TCRbeta CDR3 regions were amplified from genomic DNA using the immunoSEQ Assay, a bias-controlled multiplex PCR. The original pipeline was this. The number of nucleated cells in each sample was estimated by amplification of reference gene primers within the assay. To quantify the absolute abundance of each unique TCRbeta CDR3 rearrangement, sequence reads were collapsed and filtered. For each sample, productive Simpson clonality was calculated as the square root of Simpson's diversity index across productive rearrangements. As stored in TCRdb, this immuneACCESS dataset retains in-frame rearrangements with V and J assigned. A fraction of the clones does not appear; measured against another copy, unresolved V genes explain less than half of the discrepancy, and the remainder lacks a known reason. V and J calls and clone size are as listed in that table; D and trimming were resolved from the DNA. The sample table records approximately 130,000 clones; 70% to 80% of these occur just once. About a tenth of the sample belongs to the ten largest clones.

About this clone: The clone's antigen remains unknown. No base quality values were provided; no much bigger clone lies one nucleotide off.

Sequencing used peripheral blood. The TCR comes from a human donor in a cohort sampled during active COVID-19. The sequence is built from TRBV9 and TRBJ2-2, with 9 bases in between that match TRBD1. At the DNA level, the sequence is TGTGCCAGCAGCGTGATGACAGGGGGCACCGGGGAGCTGTTTTTT. The translation is CASSVMTGGTGELFF.